This T cell receptor beta chain appears in the sequencing data of a study of beta chain features in type 1 diabetes. Expressed TCRB transcripts were sequenced because the entire RNA isolate underwent reverse transcription. This table comes from immunoSEQ multiplex PCR, and its TCRdb copy is limited to in-frame clones, with some not included. The sample has about 900,000 clones, 15% to 20% seen once. Findings and limits, study-wide: Within the patient group, naive, central memory and Treg TCRB repertoires appeared more similar to each other than within healthy donors. Shorter templates might be favored by PCR, equally in patients and controls.

J lost 4 bases, V lost 5 bases, and 17 bases had no gene match. The CDR3 is made up of 18 amino acids. Per germline, CDR1 LNHDA and CDR2 SQIVND (reference sequence). CD4+ cells of the naive, central memory, regulatory and stem cell-like memory types were sorted via CD45RO/CCR7/CD25/CD127/CD95/CD27. This clone was observed a handful of times. The antigen remains unidentified. This TCR was sampled from a woman younger than 35 in good health. What was sequenced was naive CD4+ T cells from blood. This chain joins TRBV19 and TRBJ2-1; 7 bases agree with TRBD1. The CDR3 nucleotides are TGTGCCAGTAGTGTAGGGGGCCCGCATATGGGGATATACAATGAGCAGTTCTTC. Its protein is CASSVGGPHMGIYNEQFF. The variable domain in full, with the rest retrieved from reference TRBV19 and TRBJ2-1, is DGGITQSPKYLFRKEGQNVTLSCEQNLNHDAMYWYRQDPGQGLRLIYYSQIVNDFQKGDIAEGYSVSREKKESFPLTVTSAQKNPTAFYLCASSVGGPHMGIYNEQFFGPGTRLTVL.